The next 28 T cell receptor beta chains were all read from a single sample in a study of T cell responses to AZD1222 COVID-19 vaccine. The assay was immunoSEQ multiplex PCR, and TCRdb's table has in-frame clones only and misses some. The sample shows roughly 140,000 clones, around 88% of them seen only once. Material: peripheral blood, obtained on day 0 of MenACWY control vaccination. The receptors originated from an adult in good health.

The chain is built from TRBV10-3 and TRBJ1-1; D ambiguous. From germline, CDR1 is ENHRY and CDR2 SYGVKD. V gave up 0 bases and J gave up 4 bases, with 18 bases separating them. This CDR3 has 17 residues. The CDR3 nucleotides read TGTGCCATCAGTGAGTCGGCCCGACCCTCAAGTGCCACTGAAGCTTTCTTT. Translating gives CAISESARPSSATEAFF.

The chain has TRBV29-1 and TRBJ1-2; TRBD1 aligns across 7 bases. V lost 6 bases to trimming and J lost 8 bases; unmatched junction nucleotides: 15. CDR1 and CDR2 from the germline V gene are SQVTM and ANQGSEA. The CDR3 sequence is 14 residues long. The CDR3 region is CSVYTMTGYHGYTF. In nucleotides, the CDR3 is TGCAGCGTGTATACGATGACAGGGTATCACGGCTACACCTTC.

The rearrangement uses TRBV19 and TRBJ1-1; possibly TRBD1 for D (5 bases). Per the germline V gene, CDR1 is LNHDA and CDR2 is SQIVND (reference sequence). V was trimmed by 3 bases and J by 5 bases, leaving 16 bases between them. The CDR3 has 15 amino acids. The CDR3 region is CASSMVGAPRTEAFF. The CDR3 coding sequence is TGTGCCAGTAGTATGGTTGGGGCTCCAAGGACTGAAGCTTTCTTT.

The V call is TRBV28, the J call TRBJ2-1, with TRBD2 matching over 13 bases. The germline gives CDR1 MDHEN, CDR2 SYDVKM. The CDR3 spans 16 residues. The V and J ends lost 6 bases and 4 bases, in that order; junction bases with no gene match: 6. For the CDR3, the DNA is TGTGCCAGCAGACCCGAGGGACTAGCGGGATACAATGAGCAGTTCTTC. Protein product: CASRPEGLAGYNEQFF.

This rearrangement joins TRBV12-3 or TRBV12-4 to TRBJ1-1; perhaps TRBD1 as D (6 bases). This CDR3 spans 11 amino acids. The germline V and J ends were trimmed by 2 bases and 11 bases, with 9 bases remaining between them. The CDR3 region has the DNA TGTGCCAGCAGTTTAAGGGGGGCGGCTTTCTTT. Encoded protein: CASSLRGAAFF.

This chain uses TRBV9 with TRBJ2-7; 8 nucleotides match TRBD2. The CDR3 consists of 13 residues. V was pared by 3 bases and J by 6 bases, with 5 bases of the junction left unmatched. The germline V gene has CDR1 SGDLS and CDR2 YYNGEE. The chain's CDR3 is CASSAAGGPEQYF. CDR3 coding DNA: TGTGCCAGCAGCGCGGCGGGAGGACCCGAGCAGTACTTC.

The chain has TRBV11-1 and TRBJ1-1, with 7 bases lining up with TRBD1. Germline V gene sequence: CDR1 SGHAT, CDR2 FQDESV (reference sequence). The CDR3 has 15 residues. V lost 5 bases, J lost 0 bases, and 6 bases stayed unmatched. The CDR3 sequence: CASSPRDSLNTEAFF. The CDR3, as DNA: TGTGCCAGCAGCCCCCGGGACAGCTTGAACACTGAAGCTTTCTTT.

This rearrangement joins TRBV24-1 to TRBJ2-2, with 7 bases aligning to TRBD2. This CDR3 region has 17 residues. Germline V CDR1 and CDR2: KGHDR, SFDVKD. The V and J ends lost 4 bases and 7 bases, in that order; junction bases with no gene match: 14. The CDR3 DNA sequence: TGTGCCACCAGTGACCCAAGCGGGGCGTCGGGATTCGGGGAGCTGTTTTTT. Its protein is CATSDPSGASGFGELFF.

V is TRBV6-5 and J is TRBJ1-5; D gene uncertain. V lost 6 bases to trimming and J lost 1 base, with 7 bases between them. The CDR3 runs to 13 residues. CDR1 MNHEY and CDR2 SVGAGI come from the germline V gene. CDR3 amino acids: CASRGDSNQPQHF. The CDR3 DNA follows: TGTGCCAGCAGGGGAGACAGCAATCAGCCCCAGCATTTT.

The gene calls are TRBV18 and TRBJ2-2; maybe TRBD1 (5 bases). CDR1 is KGHSH, CDR2 LQKENI, per germline. Trimming removed 3 bases at V and 0 bases at J, with 8 bases between. The CDR3 has 15 amino acids. DNA for the CDR3: TGTGCCAGCTCACCTTCACAGGCGAACACCGGGGAGCTGTTTTTT. Amino acid sequence: CASSPSQANTGELFF. The full variable domain, in which reference TRBV18 and TRBJ2-2 provide the parts outside the CDR3, is NAGVMQNPRHLVRRRGQEARLRCSPMKGHSHVYWYRQLPEEGLKFMVYLQKENIIDESGMPKERFSAEFPKEGPSILRIQQVVRGDSAAYFCASSPSQANTGELFFGEGSRLTVL.

This chain joins TRBV19 and TRBJ2-7; D possibly uses TRBD1 or TRBD2 (5 bases each). The germline CDR1 and CDR2 sequences are LNHDA and SQIVND (reference sequence). This CDR3 is 15 amino acids long. Trimming pared 2 bases from V and 0 bases from J, leaving 11 bases between. The CDR3 here is CASSIKGTASYEQYF. For the CDR3, the DNA is TGTGCCAGTAGTATAAAGGGGACCGCCTCCTACGAGCAGTACTTC.

The V gene is TRBV5-1, the J gene TRBJ1-5; 9 bases fit TRBD1. Losses at the gene ends were 0 bases for V and 6 bases for J; bases not matched to a gene: 4. The CDR3 is 15 amino acids. Germline CDR1 reads SGHRS; CDR2 reads YFSETQ. The CDR3 DNA sequence: TGCGCCAGCAGCTTGGGGGACAGGGTCAGTCAGCCCCAGCATTTT. This encodes CASSLGDRVSQPQHF.

The chain joins TRBV28 to TRBJ1-2; D gene unclear. Germline values: CDR1 MDHEN, CDR2 SYDVKM. This CDR3 is built from 13 residues. The V end lost 7 bases, the J end lost 3 bases, and 12 bases lay between the germline ends. The DNA for the CDR3 is TGTGCCAGCACCGTCTCAGAGGACTATGGCTACACCTTC. It yields the protein CASTVSEDYGYTF.

This clone is a singleton in its sample. The chain is built from TRBV6-5 and TRBJ1-1; D is undetermined. This CDR3 comprises 15 residues. CDR1 MNHEY and CDR2 SVGAGI come from the germline V gene. Between the trimmed V and J ends, which lost 6 bases and 2 bases, there was a span of 16 bases. This CDR3 is CASSLFRMQNTEAFF. In DNA, the CDR3 is TGTGCCAGCAGCCTATTTCGAATGCAAAACACTGAAGCTTTCTTT.

The count of this clone is one. This chain joins TRBV7-2 and TRBJ2-7; D is ambiguous. Germline V gene lookup returns CDR1 SGHTA and CDR2 FQGNSA. Trimming cost V 2 bases and J 1 base, with 12 bases left between them. The CDR3 contains 15 residues. This CDR3 reads CASSLIWGTSYEQYF. For the CDR3, the DNA is TGTGCCAGCAGCTTAATATGGGGTACGTCCTACGAGCAGTACTTC.

The gene calls are TRBV5-1 and TRBJ1-4; D gene uncertain. The germline gives CDR1 SGHRS, CDR2 YFSETQ. The CDR3 consists of 14 residues. V was trimmed by 3 bases and J by 8 bases, leaving 14 bases between them. The CDR3 coding sequence is TGCGCCAGCAGCTCGGGGTCCGGGGAGGAAAAACTGTTTTTT. It yields the protein CASSSGSGEEKLFF.

This chain uses TRBV2 with TRBJ2-1; 9 nucleotides match TRBD2. The V segment lost 4 bases and the J segment 7 bases; nucleotides outside the gene matches: 14. Germline V gives CDR1 SNHLY, CDR2 FYNNEI. This CDR3 is 17 amino acids long. CDR3 protein: CASSGSAREGYSNEQFF. The CDR3 nucleotides are TGTGCCAGCAGTGGTTCAGCGCGGGAGGGCTACTCTAATGAGCAGTTCTTC.

This clone has just a few counts. The J gene is TRBJ1-1, the V gene TRBV19, with a possible D match to TRBD1 (5 bases). Trimming stripped 0 bases from V and 7 bases from J, with 9 bases between. Looked up from germline, CDR1 is LNHDA and CDR2 is SQIVND (reference sequence). The CDR3 runs to 13 residues. CDR3 in DNA: TGTGCCAGTAGTATAGACAGGGAGGGTGAAGCTTTCTTT. It yields the protein CASSIDREGEAFF. Looking up the rest from reference TRBV19 and TRBJ1-1 gives the full variable domain: DGGITQSPKYLFRKEGQNVTLSCEQNLNHDAMYWYRQDPGQGLRLIYYSQIVNDFQKGDIAEGYSVSREKKESFPLTVTSAQKNPTAFYLCASSIDREGEAFFGQGTRLTVV.

The chain joins TRBV11-2 to TRBJ1-3; D unresolved. The V end was cut by 0 bases, the J end by 6 bases, with 0 bases between. The CDR3 has 11 amino acids. Germline V gene sequence: CDR1 SGHAT, CDR2 FQNNGV. CDR3 amino acids: CASSLENTIYF. The CDR3 DNA reads TGTGCCAGCAGCTTAGAAAACACCATATATTTT.

The chain joins TRBV5-6 to TRBJ2-5; no clear D gene. Trimming removed 4 bases from V and 0 bases from J, with 10 bases in between. CDR1 is SGHDT and CDR2 is YYEEEE in the germline V gene. CDR3 length: 14 amino acids. The CDR3 DNA reads TGTGCCAGCAGCAGAGGCGGAAACCAAGAGACCCAGTACTTC. Translated: CASSRGGNQETQYF. The whole variable domain, remainder taken from reference TRBV5-6 and TRBJ2-5, is DAGVTQSPTHLIKTRGQQVTLRCSPKSGHDTVSWYQQALGQGPQFIFQYYEEEERQRGNFPDRFSGHQFPNYSSELNVNALLLGDSALYLCASSRGGNQETQYFGPGTRLLVL.

The chain links TRBV29-1 to TRBJ2-5; TRBD2 matches at 7 bases. CDR1 and CDR2 (germline): SQVTM, ANQGSEA. Trimming at V came to 1 base and at J to 4 bases, leaving 6 bases not matched to a gene. This CDR3 is built from 14 residues. The CDR3 loop reads CSVEVPRGRETQYF. DNA for the CDR3: TGCAGCGTTGAAGTCCCCCGCGGGAGAGAGACCCAGTACTTC.

V usage is TRBV4-1 and J usage is TRBJ1-6, with 10 bases matching TRBD1. Germline-derived CDR1 and CDR2 are MGHRA and YSYEKL. Trimming cost V 0 bases and J 9 bases; bases outside gene matches: 2. This CDR3 region has 15 residues. The CDR3 DNA is TGCGCCAGCAGCCAAGAGGACAGGGGGTTTTCACCCCTCCACTTT. Translating gives CASSQEDRGFSPLHF.

The chain has TRBV4-3 and TRBJ1-5; no reliable D call. Between the trimmed V and J ends, which lost 0 bases and 7 bases, there was a span of 7 bases. The CDR3 runs to 13 residues. The V gene's germline CDR1 is LGHNA and CDR2 YSLEER. The DNA for the CDR3 is TGCGCCAGCAGCCAAGAAGCCAGCCAGCCCCAGCATTTT. Amino acid sequence: CASSQEASQPQHF.

The chain is built from TRBV6-5 and TRBJ1-6; weak D call: TRBD1 (6 bases). The germline V gene has CDR1 MNHEY and CDR2 SVGAGI. The CDR3 sequence is 15 residues long. V was cut by 7 bases and J by 9 bases, with 19 bases left in between. The CDR3 reads CASTLGGVRSSPLHF. The CDR3, as DNA: TGTGCCAGCACCCTAGGGGGTGTTCGTAGTTCACCCCTCCACTTT.

The chain links TRBV6-4 to TRBJ2-3; the match to TRBD2 covers 7 bases. V gave up 2 bases and J gave up 0 bases; unmatched junction bases: 5. This CDR3 contains 16 residues. Germline V gene sequence: CDR1 MRHNA, CDR2 SNTAGT. As DNA, the CDR3 is TGTGCCAGCAGTGACGGCACTAGCGATAGCACAGATACGCAGTATTTT. As protein: CASSDGTSDSTDTQYF.

The rearrangement uses TRBV6-6 and TRBJ1-2; 8 nucleotides line up with TRBD1. CDR1 is MNHNY, CDR2 SVGAGI, per germline (reference sequence). The CDR3 length is 13 residues. J gave up 8 bases and V 6 bases, and 8 bases lay outside the gene matches. The CDR3 protein is CASSLSTGGGYTF. The CDR3 DNA is TGTGCCAGCAGCCTCTCAACAGGGGGAGGCTACACCTTC.

This chain links TRBV14 with TRBJ1-5; D gene uncertain. The V and J ends lost 0 bases and 5 bases respectively, with 17 bases between them. Per the germline V gene, CDR1 is SGHDN and CDR2 is FVKESK. There are 17 residues in the CDR3. CDR3 nucleotides: TGTGCCAGCAGCCAAGAACGGCGAGGGCAGTGGGATCAGCCCCAGCATTTT. The encoded protein is CASSQERRGQWDQPQHF.

The chain links TRBV7-2 to TRBJ1-2; 11 nucleotides align to TRBD1. CDR1 and CDR2 (germline): SGHTA, FQGNSA. The CDR3 totals 14 residues. With 3 bases clipped from V and 7 bases from J, the junction kept 4 bases outside the gene matches. The CDR3 loop reads CASSLDRGQGGYTF. The CDR3 DNA reads as TGTGCCAGCAGCTTGGACAGGGGGCAGGGTGGCTACACCTTC.